The rows below give T cell receptor beta chains drawn from one sample of a study of cytomegalovirus exposure and HLA in healthy donors. Using immunoSEQ multiplex PCR, the repertoire was profiled, and TCRdb retains in-frame clones only, with some absent. The repertoire has more than 95,000 clones, around 85% of them found once; the top ten carry 3.5% to 4.5%. Sample: PBMCs. The receptors shown here come from a man between 18 and 35 years old in good health and CMV-seropositive. CDR3s include the opening cysteine and the closing phenylalanine or tryptophan. A D gene is named only where the DNA matches it firmly. The size of a clone is reported for some rows only, either as once, few or many, or as a class for expanded clones.

CDR3 protein: CASIGGTYEQYF
CDR3 DNA: TGTGCCAGCATTGGGGGGACCTACGAGCAGTACTTC
D gene: -
clone size: -
V gene: TRBV6-1
J gene: TRBJ2-7

CDR3 protein: CASRESGDYTDTQYF
CDR3 DNA: TGTGCCAGCAGGGAGAGCGGAGATTACACAGATACGCAGTATTTT
D gene: -
clone size: -
V gene: TRBV6-1
J gene: TRBJ2-3

CDR3 protein: CASSGFRGSEAFF
CDR3 DNA: TGTGCCAGCAGCGGGTTCAGGGGCTCTGAAGCTTTCTTT
D gene: -
clone size: -
V gene: TRBV7-8
J gene: TRBJ1-1

CDR3 protein: CASSLEWGQGFDTQYF
CDR3 DNA: TGCGCCAGCAGCTTGGAGTGGGGACAGGGGTTCGATACGCAGTATTTT
D gene: TRBD1
clone size: -
V gene: TRBV5-1
J gene: TRBJ2-3

CDR3 protein: CASSLGTGIRSGNTIYF
CDR3 DNA: TGTGCCAGCAGCTTAGGGACAGGGATTAGATCTGGAAACACCATATATTTT
D gene: TRBD1
clone size: -
V gene: TRBV7-9
J gene: TRBJ1-3

CDR3 protein: CASRPIAGGELFF
CDR3 DNA: TGTGCCAGCAGGCCAATAGCGGGCGGGGAGCTGTTTTTT
D gene: TRBD2
clone size: once
V gene: TRBV6-5
J gene: TRBJ2-2

CDR3 protein: CASSLLPLTGNTEAFF
CDR3 DNA: TGTGCCAGCTCACTACTTCCCCTGACAGGGAACACTGAAGCTTTCTTT
D gene: -
clone size: -
V gene: TRBV18
J gene: TRBJ1-1

CDR3 protein: CAWSAGSRQGGHEQYF
CDR3 DNA: TGTGCCTGGAGTGCAGGGAGCCGACAGGGCGGCCACGAGCAGTACTTC
D gene: TRBD1
clone size: -
V gene: TRBV30
J gene: TRBJ2-7

CDR3 protein: CASSKGLAADTQYF
CDR3 DNA: TGTGCCAGTAGTAAGGGACTAGCGGCAGATACGCAGTATTTT
D gene: TRBD2
clone size: once
V gene: TRBV19
J gene: TRBJ2-3

CDR3 protein: CASSPTGGYYEQYF
CDR3 DNA: TGTGCCAGCAGCCCCACAGGGGGATACTACGAGCAGTACTTC
D gene: TRBD1
clone size: -
V gene: TRBV9
J gene: TRBJ2-7

CDR3 protein: CASSIGQNNEQFF
CDR3 DNA: TGCGCCAGCAGCATCGGACAGAACAATGAGCAGTTCTTC
D gene: -
clone size: -
V gene: TRBV5-1
J gene: TRBJ2-1

CDR3 protein: CASSLGGNTGELFF
CDR3 DNA: TGTGCCAGCAGCTTAGGCGGGAACACCGGGGAGCTGTTTTTT
D gene: -
clone size: -
V gene: TRBV7-2
J gene: TRBJ2-2

CDR3 protein: CASSLHLAGGLTDTQYF
CDR3 DNA: TGTGCCAGCAGCTTACACTTAGCGGGGGGGCTAACAGATACGCAGTATTTT
D gene: TRBD2
clone size: once
V gene: TRBV7-2
J gene: TRBJ2-3

CDR3 protein: CASSRTTGLGTEAFF
CDR3 DNA: TGTGCCAGCAGCCGAACAACAGGGCTTGGCACTGAAGCTTTCTTT
D gene: -
clone size: -
V gene: TRBV7-2
J gene: TRBJ1-1

CDR3 protein: CASSPSPQGNTIYF
CDR3 DNA: TGCGCCAGCAGCCCCTCACCCCAGGGAAACACCATATATTTT
D gene: -
clone size: -
V gene: TRBV4-3
J gene: TRBJ1-3